A selection of T cell receptor beta chains follows, all from one sample in a study of CD39 and CD103 CD8 tumor-infiltrating T cells. Method: immunoSEQ multiplex PCR; TCRdb's copy keeps in-frame clones and lacks some. The table records roughly 7,400 clones, over 50% of them present only once. The source material was CD8+ T cells sorted from blood. The source of these receptors is a human donor with head and neck squamous cell carcinoma. Each CDR3 is given with its conserved first and last residue. A D gene is named only where the DNA matches it firmly. Expanded clones get a size class; other rows say once, few or many, or leave the size out.

D gene: TRBD1; V gene: TRBV29-1; J gene: TRBJ2-1; clone size: few; CDR3 DNA: TGCAGCGTCCGTGGGACAGGACCCTTCGATGAGCAGTTCTTC; CDR3 protein: CSVRGTGPFDEQFF
D gene: TRBD1; V gene: TRBV7-9; J gene: TRBJ2-3; clone size: few; CDR3 DNA: TGTGCCAGCAGCCCCTACACAGGGGAAGTTACGCAGTATTTT; CDR3 protein: CASSPYTGEVTQYF
D gene: TRBD1; V gene: TRBV19; J gene: TRBJ1-1; clone size: -; CDR3 DNA: TGTGCCAGTAGTCCCCTTGGGACAGGGGATCCTGAAGCTTTCTTT; CDR3 protein: CASSPLGTGDPEAFF
D gene: TRBD1; V gene: TRBV13; J gene: TRBJ1-2; clone size: -; CDR3 DNA: TGTGCCAGCAGCCCCTCGGACAGGGGAGATCATGGCTACACCTTC; CDR3 protein: CASSPSDRGDHGYTF
D gene: TRBD2; V gene: TRBV13; J gene: TRBJ2-7; clone size: -; CDR3 DNA: TGTGCCAGCAGCCCCCCGACTAGCGGGAGTTCCTACGAGCAGTACTTC; CDR3 protein: CASSPPTSGSSYEQYF
D gene: -; V gene: TRBV19; J gene: TRBJ1-1; clone size: -; CDR3 DNA: TGTGCCAGTAGTGAGGGATGGACTGAAGCTTTCTTT; CDR3 protein: CASSEGWTEAFF
D gene: -; V gene: TRBV5-4; J gene: TRBJ2-7; clone size: -; CDR3 DNA: TGTGCCAGCAGCAACGGGATAACCTACGAGCAGTACTTC; CDR3 protein: CASSNGITYEQYF
D gene: TRBD2; V gene: TRBV30; J gene: TRBJ2-7; clone size: -; CDR3 DNA: TGTGCCTTTGGGGAGCGGGAGCCCTCCTACGAGCAGTACTTC; CDR3 protein: CAFGEREPSYEQYF
D gene: TRBD2; V gene: TRBV2; J gene: TRBJ2-2; clone size: -; CDR3 DNA: TGTGCCAGCACATTAAGGACTAGCCCCACCGGGGAGCTGTTTTTT; CDR3 protein: CASTLRTSPTGELFF
D gene: -; V gene: TRBV6-1; J gene: TRBJ2-5; clone size: -; CDR3 DNA: TGTGCCAGCAGTGAAGAAGGGGTGCCCCCAGAGACCCAGTACTTC; CDR3 protein: CASSEEGVPPETQYF
D gene: -; V gene: TRBV9; J gene: TRBJ2-1; clone size: -; CDR3 DNA: TGTGCCAGCAGCGTAGAGGGAGCAAACAATGAGCAGTTCTTC; CDR3 protein: CASSVEGANNEQFF
D gene: -; V gene: TRBV19; J gene: TRBJ2-7; clone size: few; CDR3 DNA: TGTGCCAGTAGTGCAGCACTGAGGGGAACCTACGAGCAGTACTTC; CDR3 protein: CASSAALRGTYEQYF
D gene: -; V gene: TRBV6-1; J gene: TRBJ2-5; clone size: few; CDR3 DNA: TGTGCCAGCAGTGAAATCGAAGGGAATAGAGAGACCCAGTACTTC; CDR3 protein: CASSEIEGNRETQYF
D gene: -; V gene: TRBV19; J gene: TRBJ1-2; clone size: -; CDR3 DNA: TGTGCCAGTAGTATAGGACAGGAGACTAACTATGGCTACACCTTC; CDR3 protein: CASSIGQETNYGYTF
D gene: -; V gene: TRBV14; J gene: TRBJ2-1; clone size: few; CDR3 DNA: TGTGCCAGCAGCCATTTGGACACCAACACCAATGAGCAGTTCTTC; CDR3 protein: CASSHLDTNTNEQFF
D gene: TRBD1; V gene: TRBV11-2; J gene: TRBJ2-1; clone size: -; CDR3 DNA: TGTGCCAGCAGACGTACTGACAGGGGACGGGTCGATGAGCAGTTCTTC; CDR3 protein: CASRRTDRGRVDEQFF
D gene: -; V gene: TRBV6-5; J gene: TRBJ2-2; clone size: -; CDR3 DNA: TGTGCCAGCAGTTACTCCTCGGGGTCCACCGGGGAGCTGTTTTTT; CDR3 protein: CASSYSSGSTGELFF